The 14 T cell receptor beta chains below were found in one sample sequenced in a study of T cell clonality in common variable immunodeficiency. Method: immunoSEQ multiplex PCR; TCRdb's copy keeps in-frame clones and lacks some. The specimen gives roughly 29,000 clones without singletons; the ten biggest hold more than 10%. The specimen sequenced was peripheral blood mononuclear cells. The receptors shown here come from a person aged 18 to 75 in good health.

This clone has a count of ten or more. The CDR3 goes on 3 residues after the read ends, and that part is filled in from the germline J gene. The chain employs TRBV28 and TRBJ1-4; possible D gene TRBD1, 5 bases. The ends were cut back, 8 bases at V and 7 bases at J, with 11 bases in the middle. The length of the CDR3 is 12 residues. Germline lookup yields CDR1 MDHEN and CDR2 SYDVKM. The CDR3 is CASVGVSEKLFF. Partial CDR3 DNA: TGTGCCAGCGTAGGGGTGTCTGAAAAA.

This clone was seen a handful of times. Partial CDR3 DNA: TGTGCCAGCAGCTTTTCCAGCGAAACCCGC. This sequence encodes CASSFSSETR. The whole CDR3 sequence is CASSFSSETRYTF. This rearrangement joins TRBV7-3 to TRBJ1-2; D is unresolved. Read sequence stops 3 residues before the CDR3 end, and the germline J gene provides the missing end. Germline assignment: CDR1 SGHTA and CDR2 FQGTGA. The CDR3 loop spans 13 amino acids. The variable domain in full, completed from reference TRBV7-3 and TRBJ1-2, reads GAGVSQTPSNKVTEKGKYVELRCDPISGHTALYWYRQSLGQGPEFLIYFQGTGAADDSGLPNDRFFAVRPEGSVSTLKIQRTERGDSAVYLCASSFSSETRYTFGSGTRLTVV.

This clone was seen many times. The CDR3 extends 3 residues past the end of the read, so its final part is completed from the germline J gene. This chain links TRBV18 with TRBJ1-1; the D gene is possibly TRBD1 (6 bases). The CDR3 totals 13 residues. Deletions cut 1 base from V and 5 bases from J, with 8 bases between. CDR1 and CDR2 from the germline V gene are KGHSH and LQKENI. The CDR3 here is CASSPRRGTEAFF. CDR3 DNA, as far as it was read: TGTGCCAGCTCACCACGGAGGGGGACTGAA.

This clone was counted at least ten times. The read stops 3 residues short of the end of the CDR3; the missing end is completed from the germline J gene. The genes are TRBV11-2 and TRBJ1-2, with TRBD1 matching over 9 bases. CDR1 SGHAT and CDR2 FQNNGV come from the germline V gene. The CDR3 loop spans 15 amino acids. CDR3 amino acids: CASSLESATGGGYTF. CDR3 bases read: TGTGCCAGCAGCTTAGAGTCTGCGACAGGGGGAGGC. The full variable domain, rest sourced from reference TRBV11-2 and TRBJ1-2, is EAGVAQSPRYKIIEKRQSVAFWCNPISGHATLYWYQQILGQGPKLLIQFQNNGVVDDSQLPKDRFSAERLKGVDSTLKIQPAKLEDSAVYLCASSLESATGGGYTFGSGTRLTVV.

This CDR3 is CASSGPGHAYTF. CDR3 bases read: TGTGCCAGCAGTGGTCCAGGACATGCC. The V gene is TRBV2, the J gene TRBJ1-2; perhaps TRBD1 as D (5 bases). The CDR3 end is not reached by the read, which stops 3 residues before it; the germline J gene fills it in. Germline CDR1 is SNHLY and CDR2 is FYNNEI. The CDR3 length is 12 residues. Variable domain in full (rest from reference TRBV2 and TRBJ1-2): EPEVTQTPSHQVTQMGQEVILRCVPISNHLYFYWYRQILGQKVEFLVSFYNNEISEKSEIFDDQFSVERPDGSNFTLKIRSTKLEDSAMYFCASSGPGHAYTFGSGTRLTVV.

Many counts were recorded for this clone. Incomplete CDR3 DNA: TGTGCCAGCAGCTACGGGACAGGGACCTACGAG. Its translation is CASSYGTGTYE. The CDR3 as a whole reads CASSYGTGTYEQYF. The gene calls are TRBV7-6 and TRBJ2-7; 9 bases are a match to TRBD1. Read data end 3 residues before the CDR3 end; the end is taken from the germline J gene. Germline loops: CDR1 SGHVS, CDR2 FNYEAQ. With V trimmed by 4 bases and J by 2 bases, 3 bases remained unmatched. The CDR3 consists of 14 residues.

At least ten counts were recorded for this clone. The sequenced fragment ends 3 residues before the CDR3 boundary, so the rest is inferred from the germline J gene. The chain recombines TRBV20-1 with TRBJ2-3; maybe TRBD1 (6 bases). Germline-derived CDR1 and CDR2 are DFQATT and SNEGSKA (reference sequence). Trimming took 1 base from V and 5 from J, leaving 19 bases between them. The CDR3 is made up of 16 amino acids. CDR3 bases read: TGCAGTGCTAGAGCTACCGCGAAGGGGGTGGGAGATACG. Translation: CSARATAKGVGDT. The full CDR3 reads CSARATAKGVGDTQYF.

On this clone itself: Other DNA sequences in this sample translate to the same CDR3. Here the CDR3 reads CSAKVAENYEQYF. The part of the CDR3 DNA that was read is TGCAGTGCAAAGGTGGCTGAGAATTACGAG. The J gene is TRBJ2-7, the V gene TRBV20-1; D gene unclear. From the germline J gene comes the end of the CDR3, since the read stops 3 residues before it. In germline, CDR1 is DFQATT, CDR2 SNEGSKA (reference sequence). The CDR3 length is 13 residues. Trimming removed 6 bases at V and 4 bases at J, with 16 bases between.

This clone has a count of ten or more. The read terminates 3 residues before the CDR3 end, so the remaining end is supplied by the germline J gene. The rearrangement joins TRBV6-1 to TRBJ1-1; D is ambiguous. Trimming took 1 base from V and 7 from J, leaving 7 bases between them. Germline lookup yields CDR1 MNHNS and CDR2 SASEGT. This CDR3 has 12 residues. CDR3: CASSEGAREAFF. The CDR3 bases that were read are TGTGCCAGCAGTGAAGGAGCACGTGAA.

This clone appeared a few times. Coverage ceases 3 residues before the CDR3 finishes, and the germline J gene fills in the end. The J gene is TRBJ2-7, the V gene TRBV20-1; D perhaps matches TRBD1 (6 bases). Germline V gene sequence: CDR1 DFQATT, CDR2 SNEGSKA (reference sequence). This CDR3 has 14 residues. The V and J ends lost 3 bases and 2 bases respectively, with 14 bases between them. This CDR3 is CSASPGTWPYEQYF. The covered CDR3 bases are TGCAGTGCTAGTCCCGGGACATGGCCCTACGAG.

This clone was observed at least ten times. With the read ending 3 residues before the CDR3 end, the germline J gene is used to fill in that end. The chain uses TRBV5-1 and TRBJ2-5; 8 bases align to TRBD1. The germline CDR1 and CDR2 sequences are SGHRS and YFSETQ. V lost 3 bases, J lost 5 bases, and 12 bases stayed unmatched. The CDR3 has 16 amino acids. CDR3 region: CASSWIDRGLRETQYF. Incomplete CDR3 DNA: TGCGCCAGCAGCTGGATAGACAGGGGCCTGAGGGAGACC.

Only a few counts were recorded for this clone. With the read ending 3 residues before the CDR3 end, the germline J gene is used to fill in that end. The chain combines TRBV11-2 with TRBJ2-3; perhaps TRBD2 as D (6 bases). V lost 5 bases to trimming and J lost 0 bases, with 12 bases between them. There are 15 residues in the CDR3. Germline loops: CDR1 SGHAT, CDR2 FQNNGV. The CDR3 region is CASSQAGTSTDTQYF. The CDR3 DNA, read in part, is TGTGCCAGCAGCCAGGCAGGGACTAGCACAGATACG.

This clone was recorded at least ten times. The read falls 3 residues short of the CDR3 end, and the missing part is taken from the germline J gene. The V and J genes are TRBV10-3 and TRBJ1-1, with D unresolved. Trimming shortened V by 7 bases and J by 1 base, and 16 bases separated the two germline ends. Germline V gene data show CDR1 as ENHRY and CDR2 as SYGVKD. This CDR3 is 15 amino acids long. CDR3 sequence reads: CAIKKGLDPNTEAFF. CDR3 bases read: TGTGCCATCAAAAAAGGGCTTGACCCGAACACTGAA.

The sample holds a few counts of this clone. The read finishes 3 residues shy of the CDR3 end, and the germline J gene is used to complete it. The chain joins TRBV16 to TRBJ2-3; no clear D gene. V lost 2 bases and J 6 bases, leaving 3 bases between the germline ends. CDR1 is KGHSY and CDR2 is FQNENV in the germline V gene. The CDR3 extends over 11 amino acids. The covered CDR3 bases are TGTGCCAGCAGCCAACCGGATACG. Amino acid sequence: CASSQPDT. In full, the CDR3 is CASSQPDTQYF.